This TCR beta chain was sequenced during a study of cytomegalovirus exposure and HLA in healthy donors. Findings and limits, study-wide: Sequencing likely generated an artifact that appeared as a cluster of highly shared sequence variants. Among donors in an Asian-associated ancestry cluster, a later analysis reportedly found fewer N-insertions than the roughly 700-donor mean.

Researchers ran the PCR with 60 Vbeta and 13 Jbeta primers. This table comes from immunoSEQ multiplex PCR, and its TCRdb copy is limited to in-frame clones, with some not included. The data show some 200,000 clones, 82% seen once. Germline loops: CDR1 MDHEN, CDR2 SYDVKM. Trimming removed 5 bases from V and 4 bases from J; junction bases left unmatched: 13. The CDR3 runs to 16 residues. As concerns this clone: The target antigen is unknown.

Sequencing was done on a sample of PBMCs. The chain recombines TRBV28 with TRBJ1-1, with 7 bases lining up with TRBD1. This TCR was recovered from a woman between 18 and 29 years old in good health and CMV-seronegative. The CDR3 nucleotides read TGTGCCAGCAGTCCAAATCCACCCGACAGGGCCACTGAAGCTTTCTTT. Translating it yields CASSPNPPDRATEAFF.